This T cell receptor beta chain was recorded in a study of T cells in Graves' hyperthyroidism and ophthalmopathy. Whole-study findings and limits: The authors' 13 V-J model separated ophthalmopathy from stable hyperthyroidism.

Trimming stripped 3 bases from V and 3 bases from J, with 5 bases between. From germline, CDR1 is LGHNT and CDR2 FRNRAP. The CDR3 contains 12 residues. This clonotype was seen a handful of times. Its antigen is not identified. There were TCR beta CDR3 regions amplified from RNA transcripts. A first-round RT-PCR of the TCR CDR3 used the HTBI primer set. A single record per CDR3 protein comes from TCRdb applying MiXCR to the multiplex PCR reads. The data contain 650,000 to 800,000 distinct CDR3 sequences, roughly 45% of them singletons. The chain uses TRBV12-5 and TRBJ1-1; the D is unclear. The sequence was obtained from an adult man with Graves' disease, either hyperthyroidism or ophthalmopathy (not recorded which). Sequenced input: peripheral blood or thyroid tissue (not recorded which). This CDR3 reads CASGFWHTEAFF. As DNA, the CDR3 is TGTGCTAGTGGTTTCTGGCACACTGAAGCTTTCTTT.